Presented here are 31 T cell receptor beta chains from one specimen sequenced in a study of T cell repertoires in ileal Crohn's disease. Assay: immunoSEQ multiplex PCR; the TCRdb copy retains only in-frame clones and omits some. The data contain 6,000 to 7,500 clones, roughly 76% of them singletons. Sequenced input: ileal tissue. The receptors were sampled from an adult with Crohn's disease.

This clone was counted between two and nine times. This chain links TRBV5-6 with TRBJ2-7; 12 positions match TRBD2. V shed 3 bases, J shed 3 bases, and the junction held 1 base outside the gene matches. This CDR3 is built from 14 residues. Germline values: CDR1 SGHDT, CDR2 YYEEEE. The chain's CDR3 is CASSWTSGNYEQYF. The CDR3 bases are TGTGCCAGCAGCTGGACTAGCGGGAACTACGAGCAGTACTTC.

V and J are TRBV6-1 and TRBJ1-6; no reliable D call. Per germline, CDR1 MNHNS and CDR2 SASEGT. This CDR3 contains 13 residues. Trimming cost V 6 bases and J 9 bases, with 12 bases left between them. The CDR3 region is CASRGPRGSPLHF. The CDR3 nucleotides are TGTGCCAGCAGGGGCCCCCGGGGTTCACCCCTCCACTTT.

The chain carries TRBV27 and TRBJ2-7; 7 nucleotides agree with TRBD1. Trimming cost V 6 bases and J 4 bases; bases outside gene matches: 12. Germline values: CDR1 MNHEY, CDR2 SMNVEV (reference sequence). This CDR3 has 15 residues. CDR3 coding DNA: TGTGCCAGCAGCCCCGGGACAGCGACCTGGTACGAGCAGTACTTC. It is translated as CASSPGTATWYEQYF.

This sequence joins TRBV28 and TRBJ2-5; no clear D gene. V lost 7 bases to trimming and J lost 5 bases, with 8 bases between them. Germline V CDR1 and CDR2: MDHEN, SYDVKM. The CDR3 is 11 residues long. The CDR3 reads CASTSRETQYF. Written as DNA, the CDR3 is TGTGCCAGCACCTCTCGGGAGACCCAGTACTTC. The whole variable domain, remainder taken from reference TRBV28 and TRBJ2-5, is DVKVTQSSRYLVKRTGEKVFLECVQDMDHENMFWYRQDPGLGLRLIYFSYDVKMKEKGDIPEGYSVSREKKERFSLILESASTNQTSMYLCASTSRETQYFGPGTRLLVL.

This chain joins TRBV25-1 and TRBJ1-5, with 11 bases matching TRBD1. This CDR3 comprises 13 residues. The J segment lost 5 bases and the V segment lost 8 bases, leaving 2 bases of the junction unmatched. Germline V CDR1 and CDR2: MGHDK, SYGVNS. Here the CDR3 reads CASQGQGDQPQHF. The CDR3 coding sequence is TGTGCCAGCCAGGGACAGGGGGATCAGCCCCAGCATTTT.

The chain recombines TRBV6-5 with TRBJ1-6, with 8 bases that match TRBD1. Germline trimming cut 6 bases from V and 10 bases from J; bases unmatched to any gene: 8. The CDR3 consists of 14 residues. Per the germline V gene, CDR1 is MNHEY and CDR2 is SVGAGI. Here the CDR3 DNA reads TGTGCCAGCAGCAACGGACAGGGTGGATCACCCCTCCACTTT. Its protein product is CASSNGQGGSPLHF.

The chain recombines TRBV5-6 with TRBJ2-2, with 7 bases that match TRBD2. V shed 1 base, J shed 6 bases, and the junction held 6 bases outside the gene matches. CDR1 and CDR2 from the germline V gene are SGHDT and YYEEEE. CDR3 length equals 15 residues. CDR3 in amino acids: CASSLPAGLSGELFF. The CDR3 bases are TGTGCCAGCAGCTTGCCAGCGGGATTGTCCGGGGAGCTGTTTTTT.

The genes are TRBV7-9 and TRBJ2-3; tentatively, D is TRBD2 (6 bases). The CDR3 consists of 15 residues. V was pared by 5 bases and J by 3 bases, with 15 bases between. Germline CDR1 reads SEHNR; CDR2 reads FQNEAQ (reference sequence). The CDR3 DNA reads as TGTGCCAGCAGCCTCCTCGGGGGAAGGACAGATACGCAGTATTTT. Its protein is CASSLLGGRTDTQYF. The variable domain in full, completed from reference TRBV7-9 and TRBJ2-3, reads DTGVSQNPRHKITKRGQNVTFRCDPISEHNRLYWYRQTLGQGPEFLTYFQNEAQLEKSRLLSDRFSAERPKGSFSTLEIQRTEQGDSAMYLCASSLLGGRTDTQYFGPGTRLTVL.

The chain couples TRBV7-2 to TRBJ2-2; 8 positions agree with TRBD2. Trimming cost V 3 bases and J 6 bases; bases outside gene matches: 6. The CDR3 runs to 15 residues. Germline values: CDR1 SGHTA, CDR2 FQGNSA. The CDR3 region has the DNA TGTGCCAGCAGCTTGGGACTAGGTTTTCCCGGGGAGCTGTTTTTT. Translating it yields CASSLGLGFPGELFF.

This chain's CDR3 is CASKRGTGDNYGYTF. The CDR3, as DNA: TGTGCCAGCAAACGAGGGACAGGGGATAACTATGGCTACACCTTC. This chain joins TRBV6-5 and TRBJ1-2; 10 bases are shared with TRBD1. J was trimmed by 1 base and V by 7 bases; bases with no gene match: 6. CDR3 length: 15 residues. Germline lookup yields CDR1 MNHEY and CDR2 SVGAGI.

This clone was found a few times. The chain has TRBV9 and TRBJ2-7, with TRBD2 identical over 9 bases. Germline assignment: CDR1 SGDLS and CDR2 YYNGEE. With V trimmed by 0 bases and J by 4 bases, 5 bases remained unmatched. This CDR3 is built from 15 residues. CDR3 DNA: TGTGCCAGCAGCGTAGGAGCTAGCGGGACGTACGAGCAGTACTTC. It encodes CASSVGASGTYEQYF. The full variable domain, rest sourced from reference TRBV9 and TRBJ2-7, is DSGVTQTPKHLITATGQRVTLRCSPRSGDLSVYWYQQSLDQGLQFLIQYYNGEERAKGNILERFSAQQFPDLHSELNLSSLELGDSALYFCASSVGASGTYEQYFGPGTRLTVT.

The chain is built from TRBV19 and TRBJ2-1, with a weak D call TRBD2 (6 bases). V dropped 7 bases and J dropped 6 bases, with 7 bases sitting between them. CDR3 size: 11 residues. In germline, CDR1 is LNHDA, CDR2 SQIVND (reference sequence). CDR3 in amino acids: CASTGGNEQFF. In nucleotides, the CDR3 is TGTGCCAGTACCGGGGGCAATGAGCAGTTCTTC.

The V call is TRBV5-4, the J call TRBJ2-7; the D gene is possibly TRBD2 (5 bases). Per germline, CDR1 SGHNT and CDR2 YYREEE (reference sequence). The CDR3 totals 14 residues. The V gene lost 0 bases and the J gene lost 4 bases, with 11 bases spanning the gap. The CDR3 sequence: CASSLGAVLYEQYF. The CDR3 DNA sequence: TGTGCCAGCAGCTTGGGAGCGGTCCTATACGAGCAGTACTTC.

The rearrangement links TRBV25-1 to TRBJ2-7; a weak D match, TRBD1 (5 bases). The V gene's germline CDR1 is MGHDK and CDR2 SYGVNS. The CDR3 contains 14 residues. Trimming removed 1 base from V and 6 bases from J, with 13 bases in between. The CDR3 coding sequence is TGTGCCAGCAGTGAATCCACAGGCTCCGGCGAGCAGTACTTC. Translating gives CASSESTGSGEQYF.

This clone was seen only a few times. The rearrangement joins TRBV5-1 to TRBJ2-7, with D perhaps matching TRBD2 (5 bases). CDR3 length equals 15 residues. Germline values: CDR1 SGHRS, CDR2 YFSETQ. V was clipped by 10 bases and J by 6 bases, with 26 bases between them. Here the CDR3 reads CAPRGIGIRLCEQYF. Written as DNA, the CDR3 is TGCGCCCCACGGGGTATCGGGATCAGGCTCTGCGAGCAGTACTTC. Based on the CDR3 plus reference TRBV5-1 and TRBJ2-7, the full variable domain is KAGVTQTPRYLIKTRGQQVTLSCSPISGHRSVSWYQQTPGQGLQFLFEYFSETQRNKGNFPGRFSGRQFSNSRSEMNVSTLELGDSALYLCAPRGIGIRLCEQYFGPGTRLTVT.

The CDR3 sequence: CASMYRAGGELFF. The CDR3 DNA sequence: TGTGCCAGCATGTATAGGGCGGGCGGGGAGCTGTTTTTT. The chain has TRBV7-8 and TRBJ2-2; D possibly corresponds to TRBD2 (5 bases). Germline loops: CDR1 SGHVS, CDR2 FQNEAQ. Deletions cut 7 bases from V and 7 bases from J, with 13 bases between. The length of the CDR3 is 13 residues.

V is TRBV18 and J is TRBJ2-4; weak D call: TRBD2 (5 bases). Trimming cost V 6 bases and J 8 bases, with 17 bases left between them. Germline V CDR1 and CDR2: KGHSH, LQKENI. The CDR3 is 14 amino acids. In DNA, the CDR3 is TGTGCCAGCTCCGAGCGGAAACCGGGTGACATTCAGTACTTC. Translating gives CASSERKPGDIQYF.

J is TRBJ2-1 and V is TRBV19, with 9 nucleotides matching TRBD2. Germline V gene sequence: CDR1 LNHDA, CDR2 SQIVND (reference sequence). The CDR3 runs to 15 residues. The V segment lost 9 bases and the J segment 7 bases; nucleotides outside the gene matches: 13. The CDR3 bases are TGTGCCAGCTTGGGGGCTGCGGGAGGGCCGAATGAGCAGTTCTTC. This translates into CASLGAAGGPNEQFF.

The chain employs TRBV6-1 and TRBJ2-7; 7 positions match TRBD2. This CDR3 is 14 amino acids long. Germline V gene sequence: CDR1 MNHNS, CDR2 SASEGT. V lost 0 bases and J lost 1; bases outside the gene matches: 0. CDR3 coding DNA: TGTGCCAGCAGTGAAGCGGGGGGGTCCTACGAGCAGTACTTC. Its protein is CASSEAGGSYEQYF.

This clone turned up a few times. Other DNA sequences in this specimen translate into the identical CDR3. The V call is TRBV7-2, the J call TRBJ2-7; 7 bases agree with TRBD2. The CDR3 runs to 15 residues. The V and J ends lost 0 bases and 1 base, in that order; junction bases with no gene match: 3. Germline loops: CDR1 SGHTA, CDR2 FQGNSA. This CDR3 reads CASSLALGGSYEQYF. DNA of the CDR3: TGTGCCAGCAGCTTAGCGCTCGGGGGGTCCTACGAGCAGTACTTC.

The chain recombines TRBV9 with TRBJ2-7, with a weak D call TRBD2 (5 bases). The CDR3 is 14 residues long. In germline, CDR1 is SGDLS, CDR2 YYNGEE. V lost 5 bases, J lost 4 bases, and 16 bases lay in between. Here the CDR3 DNA reads TGTGCCAGCAGGTTAGGGAGCGGCCGGTACGAGCAGTACTTC. Encoded protein: CASRLGSGRYEQYF.

The table lists this clone with a few counts. This chain links TRBV25-1 with TRBJ1-3; D is undetermined. Germline values: CDR1 MGHDK, CDR2 SYGVNS. The CDR3 runs 13 residues. V was cut by 1 base and J by 9 bases, with 10 bases left in between. The CDR3 loop reads CASSESSRATIYF. The CDR3 region has the DNA TGTGCCAGCAGTGAATCTTCCCGAGCCACCATATATTTT.

The gene calls are TRBV7-8 and TRBJ2-6; 11 bases line up with TRBD1. Germline CDR1 reads SGHVS; CDR2 reads FQNEAQ. CDR3 size: 17 residues. Trimming took 5 bases from V and 5 from J; bases not matched to a gene: 8. The CDR3 sequence is CASSPRTGGARANVLTF. CDR3 coding DNA: TGTGCCAGCAGCCCCCGGACAGGGGGCGCAAGGGCCAACGTCCTGACTTTC.

The CDR3 sequence: CASSIGGLDTEAFF. CDR3 sequence (DNA): TGTGCCAGTAGTATAGGAGGCTTGGACACTGAAGCTTTCTTT. J is TRBJ1-1 and V is TRBV19; D uncertain. The germline gives CDR1 LNHDA, CDR2 SQIVND (reference sequence). The V and J ends lost 1 base and 3 bases respectively, with 9 bases between them. CDR3 length: 14 residues.

The rearrangement links TRBV7-2 to TRBJ1-2; D call uncertain. The germline V and J ends were trimmed by 1 base and 8 bases, with 20 bases remaining between them. Germline V gene data show CDR1 as SGHTA and CDR2 as FQGNSA. The CDR3 is made up of 16 amino acids. The CDR3 is CASSLVNPQTSGGYTF. Written as DNA, the CDR3 is TGTGCCAGCAGCTTAGTCAACCCCCAGACTTCGGGAGGCTACACCTTC.

This chain connects TRBV7-3 to TRBJ1-5, with 8 nucleotides matching TRBD1. There are 19 residues in the CDR3. CDR1 SGHTA and CDR2 FQGTGA come from the germline V gene. The junction had 18 bases not matched to a gene; V was cut back by 5 bases and J by 3 bases. CDR3 DNA sequence: TGTGCCAGCAGCATATCACCTCCGACAGGGGCCAACCTCAATCAGCCCCAGCATTTT. It is translated as CASSISPPTGANLNQPQHF.

This chain connects TRBV4-1 to TRBJ2-1, with D tentatively TRBD1 (5 bases). The CDR3 has 15 residues. Trimming cost V 3 bases and J 8 bases, with 17 bases left between them. Germline CDR1 is MGHRA and CDR2 is YSYEKL. The CDR3 here is CASSQTAIRQDEQFF. The CDR3 DNA reads TGCGCCAGCAGCCAGACAGCGATACGGCAAGATGAGCAGTTCTTC.

V gene TRBV4-1 combines with J gene TRBJ2-2, with TRBD2 matching 7 bases. The V and J ends lost 4 bases and 0 bases, in that order; junction bases with no gene match: 5. Germline values: CDR1 MGHRA, CDR2 YSYEKL. This CDR3 is built from 16 residues. The CDR3 here is CASSRDYLANTGELFF. The CDR3 DNA reads TGCGCCAGCAGCCGGGACTACCTCGCGAACACCGGGGAGCTGTTTTTT.

The V and J genes are TRBV25-1 and TRBJ2-5; 7 nucleotides line up with TRBD1. The germline V gene encodes CDR1 MGHDK and CDR2 SYGVNS. The CDR3 loop spans 14 amino acids. Trimming at V came to 10 bases and at J to 6 bases, leaving 14 bases not matched to a gene. In DNA form, the CDR3 reads TGTGCCACCCTCATTTCCGACAGGGAACAGACCCAGTACTTC. Translated: CATLISDREQTQYF.

The V and J genes are TRBV27 and TRBJ2-1; 10 bases are a match to TRBD2. CDR1 is MNHEY and CDR2 is SMNVEV in the germline V gene (reference sequence). The V segment lost 0 bases and the J segment 1 base; nucleotides outside the gene matches: 6. The CDR3 length is 18 residues. CDR3 protein: CASSLSPTSGLSYNEQFF. The CDR3, as DNA: TGTGCCAGCAGTTTATCCCCGACTAGCGGGTTATCCTACAATGAGCAGTTCTTC.

V gene TRBV25-1 combines with J gene TRBJ1-1; 7 bases line up with TRBD1. Per the germline V gene, CDR1 is MGHDK and CDR2 is SYGVNS. CDR3 length: 14 amino acids. V lost 8 bases and J lost 0; bases outside the gene matches: 6. This CDR3 reads CASGDSYLNTEAFF. The CDR3 nucleotides read TGTGCCAGCGGGGACAGTTACCTGAACACTGAAGCTTTCTTT.